This record covers a single T cell receptor (beta chain). The assay was immunoSEQ multiplex PCR, and TCRdb's table has in-frame clones only and misses some. This sample yields under 85,000 clones, of which more than 70% are seen a single time; around 5.1% belongs to the top ten. This sample stems from a study of control samples from healthy donors and cancer patients. This CDR3 contains 10 residues. Between the trimmed V and J ends, which lost 10 bases and 5 bases, there was a span of 3 bases. Germline V gene sequence: CDR1 WNHNN, CDR2 SYGVQD (reference sequence). V and J are TRBV10-1 and TRBJ1-6, with D uncertain. The sample taken for sequencing was PBMCs. This clonotype originated in a man in his sixties with colorectal cancer. The CDR3 coding sequence is TGCGCCAACCATAATTCACCCCTCCACTTT. Protein: CANHNSPLHF.